These 9 T cell receptor beta chains were all obtained from the same sample, sequenced in a study. Clones were sequenced by immunoSEQ multiplex PCR, and TCRdb holds only the in-frame ones, with some missing. The data contain 55,000 to 70,000 clones, 80% to 95% of them singletons. Material: PBMCs. These TCRs come from a man in his forties or fifties with rheumatoid arthritis.

The chain is built from TRBV7-9 and TRBJ2-1; TRBD2 might be the D (5 bases). With 4 bases removed from V and 0 bases from J, the gap between germline ends came to 13 bases. This CDR3 contains 16 residues. Germline V gene sequence: CDR1 SEHNR, CDR2 FQNEAQ (reference sequence). The CDR3: CASSSSRAVSYNEQFF. DNA of the CDR3: TGTGCCAGCAGCTCTAGCCGGGCTGTCTCCTACAATGAGCAGTTCTTC.

DNA for the CDR3: TGTGCCAGCAGCTTAGGGGCGCTAGCGGGGGGGCGGGATACGCAGTATTTT. Encoded protein: CASSLGALAGGRDTQYF. V usage is TRBV7-8 and J usage is TRBJ2-3; the match to TRBD2 covers 12 bases. Germline V gene data show CDR1 as SGHVS and CDR2 as FQNEAQ. V lost 1 base to trimming and J lost 6 bases; unmatched junction nucleotides: 8. This CDR3 has 17 residues.

The chain recombines TRBV7-9 with TRBJ1-3; 8 nucleotides match TRBD1. Germline V gene lookup returns CDR1 SEHNR and CDR2 FQNEAQ (reference sequence). Unmatched junction bases numbered 11, after V lost 3 bases and J lost 4 bases. This CDR3 contains 17 residues. The CDR3 spells CASSFGTTGAQGNTIYF. In nucleotides, the CDR3 is TGTGCCAGCAGCTTCGGGACGACAGGGGCACAAGGAAACACCATATATTTT.

This clone was recorded once. This same CDR3 is encoded by further DNA sequences in the sample. The genes are TRBV4-3 and TRBJ1-1; 9 positions agree with TRBD1. The trim removed 1 base at V and 5 bases at J, leaving 5 bases unmatched. Germline CDR1 is LGHNA and CDR2 is YSLEER. The length of the CDR3 is 15 residues. Written as DNA, the CDR3 is TGCGCCAGCAGCCAAGGCGGACAGGGGAGGACTGAAGCTTTCTTT. Translation gives CASSQGGQGRTEAFF.

This chain joins TRBV5-1 and TRBJ2-6; D not certain. CDR3 size: 16 residues. Germline values: CDR1 SGHRS, CDR2 YFSETQ. V gave up 0 bases and J gave up 0 bases, with 7 bases separating them. The CDR3 nucleotides read TGCGCCAGCAGCTTGGGGCCGACCTCTGGGGCCAACGTCCTGACTTTC. Translation: CASSLGPTSGANVLTF. Filled out from reference TRBV5-1 and TRBJ2-6, the complete variable domain reads KAGVTQTPRYLIKTRGQQVTLSCSPISGHRSVSWYQQTPGQGLQFLFEYFSETQRNKGNFPGRFSGRQFSNSRSEMNVSTLELGDSALYLCASSLGPTSGANVLTFGAGSRLTVL.

This chain links TRBV5-4 with TRBJ1-1, with 10 bases matching TRBD1. Germline CDR1 and CDR2: SGHNT and YYREEE (reference sequence). Trimming took 2 bases from V and 5 from J; bases not matched to a gene: 6. The CDR3 totals 15 residues. The CDR3 DNA follows: TGTGCCAGCAGCTTTAAGACAGGGGGCTTGACTGAAGCTTTCTTT. It translates to CASSFKTGGLTEAFF.

This chain links TRBV10-1 with TRBJ2-6; D gene ambiguous. V shed 0 bases and J shed 1 base, with 7 bases lying between them. CDR3 length equals 16 residues. CDR1 is WNHNN, CDR2 SYGVQD, per germline (reference sequence). The CDR3 is CASSESQASGANVLTF. In nucleotides, the CDR3 is TGCGCCAGCAGTGAGTCTCAGGCTTCTGGGGCCAACGTCCTGACTTTC.

The chain carries TRBV6-5 and TRBJ2-3, with D uncertain. The V gene's germline CDR1 is MNHEY and CDR2 SVGAGI. Trimming removed 6 bases from V and 1 base from J, with 14 bases in between. The CDR3 is made up of 15 amino acids. This CDR3 is CASSRSETRTDTQYF. For the CDR3, the DNA is TGTGCCAGCAGCAGGAGCGAGACCCGCACAGATACGCAGTATTTT.

Of note for this clone: At the DNA level, this CDR3 is encoded by other sequences in the same sample as well. This chain links TRBV28 with TRBJ2-7; 9 nucleotides agree with TRBD1. J was trimmed by 7 bases and V by 6 bases; bases with no gene match: 10. The CDR3 has 14 amino acids. Per the germline V gene, CDR1 is MDHEN and CDR2 is SYDVKM. The CDR3 DNA sequence: TGTGCCAGCAGCCCGGGACAGGGATTGGGGGAGCAGTACTTC. This codes for CASSPGQGLGEQYF.